Listed here are 8 T cell receptor beta chains from one sample, sequenced in a study of T cell responses to AZD1222 COVID-19 vaccine. Only in-frame clones appear in the TCRdb table, and some are missing; sequencing was by immunoSEQ multiplex PCR. In the table there are 120,000 or so clones, around 87% of which are singletons. This specimen was peripheral blood, taken on day 0 of AZD1222 vaccination. The receptor set was obtained from an adult in good health.

V gene TRBV29-1 combines with J gene TRBJ1-1; D is ambiguous. Germline-derived CDR1 and CDR2 are SQVTM and ANQGSEA. This CDR3 comprises 12 residues. V was trimmed by 2 bases and J by 10 bases, leaving 14 bases between them. CDR3 sequence: CSVESRPGGAFF. The CDR3 bases are TGCAGCGTTGAAAGTCGGCCAGGAGGAGCTTTCTTT.

The rearrangement joins TRBV28 to TRBJ1-5; the D is unclear. The germline V and J ends were trimmed by 5 bases and 2 bases, with 16 bases remaining between them. Looked up from germline, CDR1 is MDHEN and CDR2 is SYDVKM. There are 16 residues in the CDR3. CDR3 residues: CASSPRILGGNQPQHF. The CDR3 coding sequence is TGTGCCAGCAGTCCCAGGATCCTTGGGGGCAATCAGCCCCAGCATTTT.

As concerns this clone: This same CDR3 is encoded by further DNA sequences in the sample. CDR3: CASSYSRTGGYEQYF. In DNA, the CDR3 is TGTGCCAGCAGTTACTCGAGGACAGGGGGCTACGAGCAGTACTTC. The rearrangement joins TRBV6-2 or TRBV6-3 to TRBJ2-7; 10 bases fit TRBD1. This CDR3 is 15 amino acids long. J was trimmed by 3 bases and V by 0 bases; bases with no gene match: 2. The germline V gene encodes CDR1 MNHEY and CDR2 SVGEGT.

The J gene is TRBJ2-2, the V gene TRBV2; D may be TRBD1 or TRBD2 (6 bases each). Germline values: CDR1 SNHLY, CDR2 FYNNEI. This CDR3 comprises 15 residues. V lost 2 bases and J lost 3, with 10 bases in between. The CDR3 DNA follows: TGTGCCAGCAGTGAACGGGGGCGAGACACCGGGGAGCTGTTTTTT. The encoded protein is CASSERGRDTGELFF.

This rearrangement joins TRBV11-1 to TRBJ1-1; unclear D gene. Germline V gene data show CDR1 as SGHAT and CDR2 as FQDESV (reference sequence). The CDR3 has 14 amino acids. Between the trimmed V and J ends, which lost 4 bases and 10 bases, there was a span of 19 bases. The CDR3 DNA reads as TGTGCCAGCAGCTCAGAGACGGAAATCTTGGGAGCTTTCTTT. It translates to CASSSETEILGAFF. Drawing the rest from reference TRBV11-1 and TRBJ1-1, the complete variable domain is EAEVAQSPRYKITEKSQAVAFWCDPISGHATLYWYRQILGQGPELLVQFQDESVVDDSQLPKDRFSAERLKGVDSTLKIQPAELGDSAMYLCASSSETEILGAFFGQGTRLTVV.

In its sample, this clone was seen once. This sequence joins TRBV7-2 and TRBJ1-2; D remains ambiguous. V was pared by 5 bases and J by 0 bases, with 13 bases between. Looked up from germline, CDR1 is SGHTA and CDR2 is FQGNSA. CDR3 size: 15 residues. CDR3 bases: TGTGCCAGCAGCGACTCCCCCAGGTCTAACTATGGCTACACCTTC. Protein: CASSDSPRSNYGYTF. The full variable domain, with the rest looked up from reference TRBV7-2 and TRBJ1-2, is GAGVSQSPSNKVTEKGKDVELRCDPISGHTALYWYRQSLGQGLEFLIYFQGNSAPDKSGLPSDRFSAERTGGSVSTLTIQRTQQEDSAVYLCASSDSPRSNYGYTFGSGTRLTVV.

The genes are TRBV9 and TRBJ2-2, with D unclear. The CDR3 is 15 amino acids. V was pared by 0 bases and J by 1 base, with 7 bases between. Germline V gives CDR1 SGDLS, CDR2 YYNGEE. Here the CDR3 reads CASSVGLGNTGELFF. The CDR3 coding sequence is TGTGCCAGCAGCGTAGGGTTGGGGAACACCGGGGAGCTGTTTTTT.

The V call is TRBV15, the J call TRBJ2-1, with 8 bases fitting TRBD1. The CDR3 has 15 amino acids. Germline V CDR1 and CDR2: LNHNV, YYDKDF (reference sequence). The J segment lost 3 bases and the V segment lost 7 bases, leaving 8 bases of the junction unmatched. The CDR3 loop reads CATTPQGANYNEQFF. The CDR3 coding sequence is TGTGCCACCACCCCCCAGGGGGCGAACTACAATGAGCAGTTCTTC.